Below are 14 T cell receptor beta chains sequenced from a single sample in a study of identifying expanded T cells in peripheral blood. Clones were sequenced by immunoSEQ multiplex PCR, and TCRdb holds only the in-frame ones, with some missing. The data contain fewer than 85,000 clones, about 91% of them seen just once; the ten biggest clones take up around 2.8%. The sample consisted of blood. The receptors come from a person between 18 and 75 years old in good health.

The J gene is TRBJ1-1, the V gene TRBV7-2, with a tentative D call TRBD1 (5 bases). The CDR3 covers 15 residues. V gave up 5 bases and J gave up 3 bases, with 16 bases separating them. Germline V gives CDR1 SGHTA, CDR2 FQGNSA. Written as DNA, the CDR3 is TGTGCCAGCAGCACCCGCGGGCAGGGTGACACTGAAGCTTTCTTT. Residues: CASSTRGQGDTEAFF.

The gene calls are TRBV4-1 and TRBJ2-7, with 9 bases fitting TRBD2. The germline CDR1 and CDR2 sequences are MGHRA and YSYEKL. This CDR3 comprises 16 residues. V was pared by 0 bases and J by 0 bases, with 3 bases of the junction left unmatched. CDR3 protein: CASSQEVAGVSYEQYF. In nucleotides, the CDR3 is TGCGCCAGCAGCCAAGAGGTAGCGGGAGTCTCCTACGAGCAGTACTTC.

V gene TRBV6-5 combines with J gene TRBJ1-1, with 9 bases that match TRBD1. Germline CDR1 MNHEY, CDR2 SVGAGI. The CDR3 consists of 15 residues. The trim removed 6 bases at V and 6 bases at J, leaving 11 bases unmatched. The CDR3 region has the DNA TGTGCCAGCAGCCCCCAACAGGGGGCTGTCTCTGAAGCTTTCTTT. Residues: CASSPQQGAVSEAFF.

This sequence joins TRBV6-5 and TRBJ1-1; the match to TRBD1 covers 8 bases. In germline, CDR1 is MNHEY, CDR2 SVGAGI. There are 14 residues in the CDR3. V lost 7 bases and J lost 6; bases outside the gene matches: 10. CDR3 amino acids: CASTQDRGLSEAFF. CDR3 in DNA: TGTGCCAGCACCCAAGACAGGGGCCTGTCTGAAGCTTTCTTT.

V is TRBV14 and J is TRBJ2-3; TRBD2 might be the D (6 bases). CDR1 SGHDN and CDR2 FVKESK come from the germline V gene. Trimming stripped 3 bases from V and 0 bases from J, with 16 bases between. CDR3 size: 17 residues. This chain's CDR3 is CASSQELLGTSTDTQYF. The CDR3 DNA follows: TGTGCCAGCAGCCAGGAACTCCTAGGGACTAGCACAGATACGCAGTATTTT.

The gene calls are TRBV5-5 and TRBJ1-2; 9 bases align to TRBD1. Unmatched junction bases numbered 15, after V lost 3 bases and J lost 6 bases. CDR3 size: 17 residues. From germline, CDR1 is SGHKS and CDR2 YYEKEE (reference sequence). CDR3 protein: CASSSERDRASRNGYTF. CDR3 sequence (DNA): TGTGCCAGCAGCTCGGAGCGGGACAGGGCTTCACGGAATGGCTACACCTTC. The full variable domain, with the rest looked up from reference TRBV5-5 and TRBJ1-2, is DAGVTQSPTHLIKTRGQQVTLRCSPISGHKSVSWYQQVLGQGPQFIFQYYEKEERGRGNFPDRFSARQFPNYSSELNVNALLLGDSALYLCASSSERDRASRNGYTFGSGTRLTVV.

The chain recombines TRBV19 with TRBJ2-3; D tentatively reads TRBD1 or TRBD2 (5 bases each). The CDR3 totals 14 residues. Germline V gene lookup returns CDR1 LNHDA and CDR2 SQIVND (reference sequence). V was pared by 3 bases and J by 3 bases, with 10 bases between. CDR3 coding DNA: TGTGCCAGTAGTATTAGGGGAGATACAGATACGCAGTATTTT. This encodes CASSIRGDTDTQYF.

A few counts support this clone. The J gene is TRBJ1-5, the V gene TRBV18; D may be TRBD1 (6 bases). Germline V CDR1 and CDR2: KGHSH, LQKENI. The CDR3 extends over 12 amino acids. V was clipped by 5 bases and J by 7 bases, with 9 bases between them. The CDR3 coding sequence is TGTGCCAGCTCAAAGGGGGGCCAGCCCCAGCATTTT. Protein sequence: CASSKGGQPQHF.

The chain combines TRBV5-6 with TRBJ2-5; 13 bases are shared with TRBD2. The CDR3 is 17 residues long. Germline V CDR1 and CDR2: SGHDT, YYEEEE. The V segment lost 4 bases and the J segment 3 bases; nucleotides outside the gene matches: 9. The CDR3: CASSLFRTSGGEETQYF. CDR3 nucleotide sequence: TGTGCCAGCAGCCTATTCAGGACTAGCGGGGGCGAAGAGACCCAGTACTTC. The entire variable domain, with the rest obtained from reference TRBV5-6 and TRBJ2-5, is as follows: DAGVTQSPTHLIKTRGQQVTLRCSPKSGHDTVSWYQQALGQGPQFIFQYYEEEERQRGNFPDRFSGHQFPNYSSELNVNALLLGDSALYLCASSLFRTSGGEETQYFGPGTRLLVL.

The chain couples TRBV2 to TRBJ2-7, with D tentatively TRBD2 (5 bases). CDR1 and CDR2 (germline): SNHLY, FYNNEI. The V end was cut by 7 bases, the J end by 3 bases, with 16 bases between. CDR3 length: 14 residues. The DNA for the CDR3 is TGTGCCAGCACTATTGCCCTGGCGGGCTACGAGCAGTACTTC. This translates into CASTIALAGYEQYF.

The V call is TRBV2, the J call TRBJ1-1, with D possibly TRBD1 on 6 matching bases. V was pared by 7 bases and J by 4 bases, with 16 bases between. The germline V gene has CDR1 SNHLY and CDR2 FYNNEI. The CDR3 contains 14 residues. The DNA of the CDR3 is TGTGCCAGCACTCTAACGACAGGCGTCACTGAAGCTTTCTTT. It codes for CASTLTTGVTEAFF.

DNA of the CDR3: TGCAGCGTTGTACGGGGGGCGACTGAAGCTTTCTTT. Protein sequence: CSVVRGATEAFF. The chain couples TRBV29-1 to TRBJ1-1; D perhaps matches TRBD1 (6 bases). This CDR3 is 12 amino acids long. Germline values: CDR1 SQVTM, CDR2 ANQGSEA. Trimming cost V 4 bases and J 5 bases, with 11 bases left between them.

The chain employs TRBV28 and TRBJ2-7; D may match TRBD1 or TRBD2 (5 bases each). Germline CDR1 is MDHEN and CDR2 is SYDVKM. The CDR3 has 14 amino acids. The V gene lost 6 bases and the J gene lost 0 bases, with 12 bases spanning the gap. For the CDR3, the DNA is TGTGCCAGCAGGGGGGTTGGCGGCTCCTACGAGCAGTACTTC. Protein sequence: CASRGVGGSYEQYF.

This clone came up a few times. The chain links TRBV20-1 to TRBJ2-1; no reliable D call. Germline CDR1 and CDR2: DFQATT and SNEGSKA (reference sequence). This CDR3 spans 10 amino acids. Trimming pared 3 bases from V and 7 bases from J, leaving 4 bases between. The DNA for the CDR3 is TGCAGTGCTAGCACAAATGAGCAGTTCTTC. It specifies CSASTNEQFF.